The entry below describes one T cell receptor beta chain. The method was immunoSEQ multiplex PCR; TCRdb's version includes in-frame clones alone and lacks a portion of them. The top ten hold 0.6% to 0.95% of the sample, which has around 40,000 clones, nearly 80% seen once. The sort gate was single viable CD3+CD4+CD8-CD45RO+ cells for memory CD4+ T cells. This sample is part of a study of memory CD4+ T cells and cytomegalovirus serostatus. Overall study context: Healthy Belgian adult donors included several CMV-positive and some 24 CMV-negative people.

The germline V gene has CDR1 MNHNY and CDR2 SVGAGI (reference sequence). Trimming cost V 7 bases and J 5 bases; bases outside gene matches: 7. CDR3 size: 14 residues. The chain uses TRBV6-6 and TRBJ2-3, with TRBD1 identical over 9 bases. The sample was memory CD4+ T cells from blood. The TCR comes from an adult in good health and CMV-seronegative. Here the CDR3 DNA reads TGTGCCAGCACCATACAGGGGGCGGTAGATACGCAGTATTTT. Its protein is CASTIQGAVDTQYF.